A single sample is the source of the 15 T cell receptor beta chains below, sequenced in a study of CD8 T cells in ankylosing spondylitis. MiXCR, applied by TCRdb to the 5' RACE reads, yields one record per CDR3 protein. This table holds roughly 35,000 distinct CDR3 sequences, about 17% found once. The sequencing sample was made of blood. Receptor source: a male donor with ankylosing spondylitis or in good health (not recorded which).

This clonotype appeared a few times. J is TRBJ2-3 and V is TRBV9; D remains ambiguous. Trimming pared 3 bases from V and 0 bases from J, leaving 11 bases between. This CDR3 region has 15 residues. Germline CDR1 is SGDLS and CDR2 is YYNGEE. CDR3 loop: CASSGGSTSTDTQYF. The CDR3, as DNA: TGTGCCAGCAGCGGGGGTTCTACTAGCACAGATACGCAGTATTTT.

The rearrangement uses TRBV20-1 and TRBJ2-1, with 7 nucleotides matching TRBD1. The germline CDR1 and CDR2 sequences are DFQATT and SNEGSKA (reference sequence). The CDR3 runs to 15 residues. V lost 5 bases to trimming and J lost 1 base; unmatched junction nucleotides: 8. CDR3 amino acids: CSAEMRQGSYNEQFF. The CDR3 coding sequence is TGCAGTGCTGAGATGCGACAGGGATCCTACAATGAGCAGTTCTTC.

This clonotype occurred a few times. The genes are TRBV5-1 and TRBJ2-3; D is ambiguous. The CDR3 is 15 amino acids. The germline V gene encodes CDR1 SGHRS and CDR2 YFSETQ. The germline V and J ends were trimmed by 4 bases and 0 bases, with 12 bases remaining between them. Here the CDR3 DNA reads TGCGCCAGCAGCCCCCAATTCCACAGCACAGATACGCAGTATTTT. Protein: CASSPQFHSTDTQYF.

This clonotype was counted at least ten times. The chain is built from TRBV12-3 or TRBV12-4 and TRBJ2-1; D ambiguous. Trimming pared 3 bases from V and 6 bases from J, leaving 6 bases between. The CDR3 spans 12 residues. CDR3 DNA sequence: TGTGCCAGCAGTTTGGGGTTCAATGAGCAGTTCTTC. This encodes CASSLGFNEQFF.

The gene calls are TRBV6-5 and TRBJ2-5; D possibly corresponds to TRBD2 (5 bases). Germline CDR1 MNHEY, CDR2 SVGAGI. This CDR3 has 12 residues. V dropped 8 bases and J dropped 5 bases, with 12 bases sitting between them. The CDR3 is CASGDYAETQYF. CDR3 bases: TGTGCCAGCGGAGACTACGCCGAGACCCAGTACTTC.

The chain combines TRBV7-2 with TRBJ2-7; 8 bases line up with TRBD2. CDR1 and CDR2 (germline): SGHTA, FQGNSA. V shed 5 bases, J shed 2 bases, and the junction held 5 bases outside the gene matches. The CDR3 spans 14 residues. The CDR3 protein is CASSAIAGTYEQYF. CDR3 coding DNA: TGTGCCAGCAGCGCGATAGCGGGGACCTACGAGCAGTACTTC.

The chain employs TRBV7-2 and TRBJ2-2; 8 nucleotides agree with TRBD2. Germline CDR1 reads SGHTA; CDR2 reads FQGNSA. The CDR3 is made up of 16 amino acids. V was pared by 3 bases and J by 7 bases, with 10 bases of the junction left unmatched. For the CDR3, the DNA is TGTGCCAGCAGCTTGACCGGGACTAGGAGCGGCGGGGAGCTGTTTTTT. Residues: CASSLTGTRSGGELFF.

In DNA form, the CDR3 reads TGTGCCAGCAGCTTTGGGACTAGCGGGAGGGCCTTAACCTACAATGAGCAGTTCTTC. Amino acid sequence: CASSFGTSGRALTYNEQFF. The gene calls are TRBV7-2 and TRBJ2-1, with 16 bases aligning to TRBD2. The CDR3 sequence is 19 residues long. Trimming took 3 bases from V and 2 from J; bases not matched to a gene: 7. The V gene's germline CDR1 is SGHTA and CDR2 FQGNSA.

The V call is TRBV5-1, the J call TRBJ2-7; 12 bases fit TRBD1. There are 14 residues in the CDR3. CDR1 is SGHRS and CDR2 is YFSETQ in the germline V gene. Losses at the gene ends were 4 bases for V and 5 bases for J; bases not matched to a gene: 4. Here the CDR3 DNA reads TGCGCCAGCAGCCCCGGGACAGGGGGCAACGAGCAGTACGTC. This encodes CASSPGTGGNEQYV.

The J gene is TRBJ2-7, the V gene TRBV5-1; 10 nucleotides match TRBD1. V lost 4 bases, J lost 6 bases, and 7 bases stayed unmatched. Germline V gene lookup returns CDR1 SGHRS and CDR2 YFSETQ. The CDR3 totals 14 residues. The CDR3 loop reads CASSRTGGEGEQYF. The CDR3 nucleotides are TGCGCCAGCAGCCGGACAGGGGGGGAAGGCGAGCAGTACTTC.

The chain carries TRBV14 and TRBJ2-3; D is unclear. Trimming removed 2 bases from V and 4 bases from J, with 4 bases in between. CDR1 and CDR2 from the germline V gene are SGHDN and FVKESK. There are 12 residues in the CDR3. CDR3 in amino acids: CASSQSADTQYF. The DNA for the CDR3 is TGTGCCAGCAGCCAATCGGCAGATACGCAGTATTTT. Drawing the rest from reference TRBV14 and TRBJ2-3, the complete variable domain is EAGVTQFPSHSVIEKGQTVTLRCDPISGHDNLYWYRRVMGKEIKFLLHFVKESKQDESGMPNNRFLAERTGGTYSTLKVQPAELEDSGVYFCASSQSADTQYFGPGTRLTVL.

The J gene is TRBJ2-2, the V gene TRBV12-3 or TRBV12-4; D call uncertain. CDR3 length equals 12 residues. The germline V and J ends were trimmed by 0 bases and 8 bases, with 4 bases remaining between them. DNA of the CDR3: TGTGCCAGCAGTTTAGCGCGGGGGGAGCTGTTTTTT. This sequence encodes CASSLARGELFF.

The table lists this clonotype with a few counts. V and J are TRBV12-3 or TRBV12-4 and TRBJ1-3, with TRBD1 identical over 9 bases. J was trimmed by 1 base and V by 0 bases; bases with no gene match: 1. This CDR3 spans 16 amino acids. DNA of the CDR3: TGTGCCAGCAGTTTAGCCGGGACAGGGTCTGGAAACACCATATATTTT. This translates into CASSLAGTGSGNTIYF.

This clonotype was observed a few times. J is TRBJ1-4 and V is TRBV6-5; D gene uncertain. The CDR3 consists of 12 residues. CDR1 and CDR2 from the germline V gene are MNHEY and SVGAGI. V dropped 5 bases and J dropped 8 bases, with 9 bases sitting between them. The CDR3 is CASSKLGEKLFF. CDR3 in DNA: TGTGCCAGCAGTAAACTAGGGGAAAAACTGTTTTTT.

The chain is built from TRBV11-2 and TRBJ2-2; 7 bases are a match to TRBD1. Germline-derived CDR1 and CDR2 are SGHAT and FQNNGV. This CDR3 has 15 amino acids. Unmatched junction bases numbered 3, after V lost 4 bases and J lost 1 base. As DNA, the CDR3 is TGTGCCAGCAGCTGGACAGGAGAGAACACCGGGGAGCTGTTTTTT. As protein: CASSWTGENTGELFF.